The rows below give T cell receptor beta chains drawn from one sample of a study of control samples from healthy donors and cancer patients. The assay was immunoSEQ multiplex PCR, and TCRdb's table has in-frame clones only and misses some. Among some 67,000 clones listed, approximately 89% were seen once. The source material was PBMCs. All receptors come from a man between 60 and 75 years old with lung cancer. The CDR3 runs from the conserved cysteine through the conserved F or W. A D gene is named only where the DNA matches it firmly. Not every row has a clone size; where given, it reads once, few, many or a size class.

j_call,d_call,v_call,clone_size,cdr3_nt,cdr3_aa
TRBJ1-6,.,TRBV5-1,.,TGCGCCAGCAGCTTACGGGGGGGACCCGATTCACCCCTCCACTTT,CASSLRGGPDSPLHF
TRBJ2-1,.,TRBV12-3/TRBV12-4,.,TGTGCCAGCAGATCCAGGGACAATGAGCAGTTCTTC,CASRSRDNEQFF
TRBJ1-1,TRBD1,TRBV27,once,TGTGCCAGCAGTTTATCCAGCCGGGGACAGAAGAACACTGAAGCTTTCTTT,CASSLSSRGQKNTEAFF
TRBJ2-3,TRBD2,TRBV11-2,.,TGTGCCAGCAGCCTAAGGAAGGGAGGGACAGATACGCAGTATTTT,CASSLRKGGTDTQYF
TRBJ2-5,.,TRBV5-1,.,TGCGCCAGCAGCGGAACAGGGATAAAAGAGACCCAGTACTTC,CASSGTGIKETQYF
TRBJ2-1,.,TRBV2,.,TGTGCCAGCAGCACGGACAGTTACAATGAGCAGTTCTTC,CASSTDSYNEQFF
TRBJ2-2,TRBD2,TRBV4-1,.,TGCGCCAGCAGCGTTGTCGGGGGGATCTCAGGGGAGCTGTTTTTT,CASSVVGGISGELFF
TRBJ2-1,TRBD2,TRBV18,.,TGTGCCAGCTCACCATATAGCGGGGGGACCGGGTACAATGAGCAGTTCTTC,CASSPYSGGTGYNEQFF
TRBJ2-3,.,TRBV9,.,TGTGCCAGCAGCGTAGTTTTAGGAGCAGATACGCAGTATTTT,CASSVVLGADTQYF
TRBJ2-5,.,TRBV9,.,TGTGCCAGCAGCGTAGGTACCGCAGAATCGGAGACCCAGTACTTC,CASSVGTAESETQYF
TRBJ1-1,.,TRBV7-3,.,TGTGCCAGCAGCAGGGGGACGAACACTGAAGCTTTCTTT,CASSRGTNTEAFF
TRBJ2-1,.,TRBV7-2,few,TGTGCCAGCAGCTTAGCCAGGGACAATGAGCAGTTCTTC,CASSLARDNEQFF
TRBJ1-2,.,TRBV12-5,.,TGTGCTAGTGGTTTTACCACCGGCTATGGCTACACCTTC,CASGFTTGYGYTF
TRBJ2-7,TRBD2,TRBV5-1,once,TGCGCCAGCAGCTCCCTAGCGGGGGTCTACGAGCAGTACTTC,CASSSLAGVYEQYF
TRBJ1-1,.,TRBV3-1/TRBV3-2,.,TGTGCCAGCAGCCAAGTTGGTTCGGGGGCGAAGACTGAAGCTTTCTTT,CASSQVGSGAKTEAFF
TRBJ1-2,.,TRBV6-5,.,TGTGCCAGCAGTTACTCGATCCTGGAAGGCTACACCTTC,CASSYSILEGYTF
TRBJ1-2,.,TRBV27,.,TGTGCCAGCAGTCCCGGCCCTGACTATGGCTACACCTTC,CASSPGPDYGYTF
TRBJ1-5,TRBD1,TRBV7-8,.,TGTGCCAGCAGCCTCGGGACAGGGGGGGATCAGCCCCAGCATTTT,CASSLGTGGDQPQHF
TRBJ2-7,TRBD1,TRBV9,.,TGTGCCAGCAGCACCGAGGGGGCCACAGGGCGAGGCGAGCAGTACTTC,CASSTEGATGRGEQYF
TRBJ1-3,.,TRBV2,.,TGTGCCAGCAGTGAAGCGGGCACAGCTGGAAACACCATATATTTT,CASSEAGTAGNTIYF